This is a list of T cell receptor beta chains from one sample in a study of T cells in Graves' hyperthyroidism and ophthalmopathy. Each CDR3 protein is one row after TCRdb ran MiXCR on the multiplex PCR reads. The sample has 500,000 to 600,000 distinct CDR3 sequences; approximately 20% are singletons. The sequencing sample was made of blood. Source of these receptors: a man aged 40-49 years with Graves' ophthalmopathy. The CDR3 runs from the conserved cysteine through the conserved F or W. The D gene is left open where the match is weak. Clone size is not always given. Where it is, it says once, few, many or a class for expanded clones.

len	j_gene	d_gene	abundance	v_gene	CDR3aa	CDR3nt
15	TRBJ1-3	NA	NA	TRBV6-5	CASSYSRRGGNTIYF	TGTGCCAGCAGTTACTCGCGCAGGGGTGGAAACACCATATATTTT
14	TRBJ2-7	NA	many	TRBV5-8	CASSLEPTAYEQYF	TGTGCCAGCAGCTTGGAGCCGACTGCCTACGAGCAGTACTTC
16	TRBJ1-1	NA	NA	TRBV7-9	CASSQESGQMNTGAFF	TGCGCCAGCAGCCAAGAATCCGGCCAGATGAACACTGGAGCTTTCTTT
13	TRBJ2-3	TRBD2	few	TRBV20-1	CSARELAVDTQYF	TGCAGTGCCCGTGAGCTAGCGGTAGATACGCAGTATTTT
12	TRBJ1-2	NA	NA	TRBV6-1	CASSPTVHGYTF	TGTGCCAGCAGTCCGACTGTTCATGGCTACACCTTC
14	TRBJ2-7	TRBD1	many	TRBV30	CAWSAGDSSYEQYF	TGTGCCTGGAGTGCTGGGGACAGCTCCTACGAGCAGTACTTC
16	TRBJ2-2	TRBD2	few	TRBV6-5	CASSYSQLGGTGELFF	TGTGCCAGCAGTTACAGTCAGTTGGGGGGGACCGGGGAGCTGTTTTTT
13	TRBJ1-1	NA	many	TRBV29-1	CSVEQSWNTEAFF	TGCAGCGTTGAGCAGTCGTGGAACACTGAAGCTTTCTTT
12	TRBJ2-7	NA	many	TRBV2	CATLTEGGEQYF	TGTGCCACCCTAACAGAGGGCGGCGAGCAGTACTTC
12	TRBJ2-7	TRBD1	NA	TRBV7-9	CASRTGLDEQYF	TGTGCCAGCAGGACAGGGTTAGACGAGCAGTACTTC
16	TRBJ2-3	TRBD2	NA	TRBV12-3/TRBV12-4	CASSTGPRGGLDTQYF	TGTGCCAGCAGTACAGGTCCGCGGGGGGGTTTAGATACGCAGTATTTT
14	TRBJ1-2	TRBD1	NA	TRBV19	CASSDRGVPYGYTF	TGTGCCAGTAGTGACAGGGGGGTACCCTATGGCTACACCTTC
13	TRBJ1-2	NA	many	TRBV11-2	CASSTTSVEGYTF	TGTGCCAGCAGTACTACATCAGTAGAAGGCTACACCTTC
16	TRBJ2-5	TRBD1	few	TRBV6-2/TRBV6-3	CASSYFNRGFRETQYF	TGTGCCAGCAGTTACTTTAACAGGGGATTTCGTGAGACCCAGTACTTC
14	TRBJ1-1	NA	NA	TRBV4-1	CASSQDRSEQQAFF	TGCGCCAGCAGCCAAGATCGAAGCGAGCAGCAAGCTTTCTTT
12	TRBJ1-5	NA	many	TRBV12-3/TRBV12-4	CASRLHNQPQHF	TGTGCCAGCAGGTTACACAATCAGCCCCAGCATTTT
15	TRBJ2-3	NA	few	TRBV4-2	CASSQDSRPTDTQYF	TGTGCCAGCAGCCAAGATTCCAGGCCAACAGATACGCAGTATTTT
14	TRBJ1-5	NA	NA	TRBV15	CATSREGMFEPQHF	TGTGCCACCAGCAGAGAAGGGATGTTCGAGCCCCAGCATTTT
14	TRBJ2-6	NA	many	TRBV3-1	CASTLGVGANVLTF	TGTGCCAGCACCCTCGGGGTTGGGGCCAACGTCCTGACTTTC
15	TRBJ1-1	NA	many	TRBV18	CASSFHSGENTEAFF	TGTGCCAGCTCATTCCACAGCGGAGAGAACACTGAAGCTTTCTTT
15	TRBJ2-5	NA	NA	TRBV6-1	CASSEMRGLQETQYF	TGTGCCAGCAGTGAAATGCGGGGCCTCCAAGAGACCCAGTACTTC
16	TRBJ2-3	TRBD1	few	TRBV29-1	CSVDEEWTGFTDTQYF	TGCAGCGTTGATGAAGAATGGACAGGTTTTACAGATACGCAGTATTTT
13	TRBJ2-1	NA	NA	TRBV7-3	CASSLTKNNEQFF	TGTGCCAGCAGCTTAACTAAAAACAATGAGCAGTTCTTC
17	TRBJ2-1	TRBD2	many	TRBV3-1	CASSPDGSGGAYNEQFF	TGTGCCAGCAGCCCCGACGGGAGCGGGGGGGCCTACAATGAGCAGTTCTTC
13	TRBJ2-3	NA	many	TRBV29-1	CSVAGLSTDTQYF	TGCAGCGTTGCTGGTCTGAGCACAGATACGCAGTATTTT
13	TRBJ1-5	NA	few	TRBV18	CASSPDISLPPHF	TGTGCCAGCTCACCAGACATCTCGTTGCCCCCGCATTTT
17	TRBJ1-5	NA	few	TRBV18	CASSPVPAEPSNQPQHF	TGTGCCAGCTCACCAGTTCCGGCAGAGCCTAGCAATCAGCCCCAGCATTTT
15	TRBJ1-2	TRBD1	few	TRBV9	CASTIAAGGVDGYTF	TGTGCCAGCACTATAGCGGCAGGGGGCGTGGATGGCTACACCTTC
14	TRBJ2-5	NA	NA	TRBV9	CASSKGGVTETQYF	TGTGCCAGCAGCAAAGGGGGTGTAACAGAGACCCAGTACTTC
13	TRBJ2-1	NA	NA	TRBV20-1	CSAGGEPTHEQFF	TGCAGTGCTGGGGGAGAACCCACCCATGAGCAGTTCTTC
15	TRBJ2-2	TRBD2	many	TRBV7-3	CASSSGRGRAGELFF	TGTGCCAGCAGCTCCGGTCGAGGGAGGGCCGGGGAGCTGTTTTTT
14	TRBJ2-7	TRBD2	once	TRBV28	CASRLDREGHEQYF	TGTGCCAGCAGGTTGGACCGGGAGGGCCACGAGCAGTACTTC
17	TRBJ2-1	TRBD2	few	TRBV6-1	CASSEEASGQSYNEQFF	TGTGCCAGCAGTGAAGAGGCTAGCGGACAATCCTACAATGAGCAGTTCTTC
15	TRBJ2-3	TRBD2	few	TRBV20-1	CSVTLAGGPTDTQYF	TGCAGTGTTACCCTAGCGGGGGGGCCGACAGATACGCAGTATTTT
14	TRBJ2-5	TRBD1	few	TRBV27	CASSSGQGKQTQYF	TGTGCCAGCAGTTCAGGACAGGGAAAACAGACCCAGTACTTC
15	TRBJ1-2	NA	few	TRBV4-2	CASSQDVGQGYGYTF	TGTGCCAGCAGCCAAGATGTCGGGCAGGGCTATGGCTACACCTTC
14	TRBJ2-1	NA	many	TRBV2	CASSSQGINNEQFF	TGTGCCAGCAGCAGTCAGGGAATTAACAATGAGCAGTTCTTC
15	TRBJ1-3	NA	few	TRBV5-1	CASSLGPSDSNTIYF	TGCGCCAGCAGCTTGGGCCCGTCGGATTCAAACACCATATATTTT
11	TRBJ2-3	NA	many	TRBV12-3/TRBV12-4	CASSPLGPQYF	TGTGCCAGCAGCCCTTTAGGCCCGCAGTATTTT
17	TRBJ1-4	NA	many	TRBV30	CAWSDGRQRGMNEKLFF	TGTGCCTGGAGTGACGGACGGCAGAGGGGAATGAATGAAAAACTGTTTTTT
14	TRBJ2-1	NA	NA	TRBV7-9	CASSKDVGGNEQFF	TGTGCCAGCAGTAAGGACGTTGGGGGAAATGAGCAGTTCTTC
16	TRBJ1-3	NA	few	TRBV18	CASSPPPGISGNTIYF	TGTGCCAGCTCACCACCGCCGGGTATCTCTGGAAACACCATATATTTT
15	TRBJ2-3	NA	few	TRBV19	CASTQPGVGVDTQYF	TGTGCCAGCACCCAGCCCGGCGTGGGGGTAGATACGCAGTATTTT
14	TRBJ1-2	TRBD1	once	TRBV27	CASSPTGGYYGYTF	TGTGCCAGCAGTCCGACAGGGGGCTACTATGGCTACACCTTC
15	TRBJ2-2	NA	few	TRBV29-1	CSVEDGAGHTGELFF	TGCAGCGTTGAAGATGGGGCAGGGCACACCGGGGAGCTGTTTTTT
15	TRBJ2-2	NA	NA	TRBV2	CASTPGGTLAGELFF	TGTGCCAGCACGCCTGGGGGGACTCTGGCCGGGGAGCTGTTTTTT
18	TRBJ2-5	NA	many	TRBV7-8	CASSLRGRGGSFQETQYF	TGTGCCAGCAGCTTACGGGGGAGGGGGGGCTCGTTTCAAGAGACCCAGTACTTC
15	TRBJ2-7	TRBD1	many	TRBV11-1	CASSAETGQSYEQYF	TGTGCCAGCAGCGCGGAAACGGGACAGAGCTACGAGCAGTACTTC
11	TRBJ2-7	NA	NA	TRBV29-1	CSVSANYEQYF	TGCAGCGTCTCAGCTAACTACGAGCAGTACTTC
18	TRBJ2-1	TRBD2	NA	TRBV7-8	CASSLEPIRREGYNEQFF	TGTGCCAGCAGCTTAGAACCGATCAGGCGGGAGGGTTACAATGAGCAGTTCTTC
16	TRBJ1-5	TRBD1	NA	TRBV19	CASSLTHRDRGQPQHF	TGTGCCAGTAGTTTGACACACCGGGACAGGGGACAGCCCCAGCATTTT
19	TRBJ2-7	TRBD2	few	TRBV7-8	CASSLEATGLAGGPYEQYF	TGTGCCAGCAGCTTAGAAGCGACAGGACTAGCGGGAGGTCCCTACGAGCAGTACTTC
16	TRBJ2-2	TRBD2	NA	TRBV5-1	CASKGTSGSNTGELFF	TGCGCCAGCAAAGGGACTAGCGGGTCGAACACCGGGGAGCTGTTTTTT
16	TRBJ1-5	NA	many	TRBV27	CASSLTPTGTNQPQHF	TGTGCCAGCAGTTTAACACCAACAGGAACTAATCAGCCCCAGCATTTT
14	TRBJ2-4	NA	many	TRBV20-1	CSAKRAGAKNIQYF	TGCAGTGCTAAGCGCGCAGGGGCAAAAAACATTCAGTACTTC
15	TRBJ2-7	NA	few	TRBV20-1	CSARNPGGGSYEQYF	TGCAGTGCTAGAAACCCAGGAGGGGGTTCCTACGAGCAGTACTTC
14	TRBJ1-1	NA	few	TRBV20-1	CSARVGSTNTEAFF	TGCAGTGCTAGAGTGGGGTCCACGAACACTGAAGCTTTCTTT
13	TRBJ2-1	TRBD1	few	TRBV6-9	CASRYNRGNEQFF	TGTGCCAGCAGATACAACAGGGGGAATGAGCAGTTCTTC
12	TRBJ2-5	NA	many	TRBV20-1	CSARGGARIQYF	TGCAGTGCTAGAGGAGGGGCCCGAATCCAGTACTTC
12	TRBJ2-2	NA	many	TRBV13	CASSYLTGELFF	TGTGCCAGCAGCTACCTAACCGGGGAGCTGTTTTTT